This entry is about one T cell receptor (beta chain). The clone's antigen remains unknown. One base away there is no much larger clone; base qualities are not given. This entry comes from a study of OX40 agonist ivuxolimab in advanced cancers. For context, the study as a whole: The costimulatory receptor OX40 (CD134) was targeted by ivuxolimab, a fully human IgG2 agonistic monoclonal antibody. Intravenous ivuxolimab was administered to patients every 2 weeks at six dose levels: 0.01, 0.1, 0.3, 1.5, 3 and 10 mg/kg. Of the 50 to 55 dose-escalation patients, hepatocellular carcinoma was present in around 20, melanoma in approximately 15, renal cell carcinoma in 9 and head and neck cancer in 9. In the dose-escalation cohort, 82.7% of patients were male, and the mean age was approximately 60 years, with a range of 23 to 79. Prior anti-PD-1, anti-PD-L1 or anti-CTLA-4 therapy was permitted, and 40% to 50% of dose-escalation patients had received checkpoint inhibitors. Partial responses occurred in three dose-escalation patients, of whom one had hepatocellular carcinoma and two had cutaneous melanoma. The purpose of peripheral TCRbeta sequencing was to test whether ivuxolimab changed TCR sequence diversity and led to clonal T-cell expansion. The monotherapy dose-escalation portion (N ≈ 57 patients) of the phase I ivuxolimab trial is reported in the paper.

The trial excluded patients who had a history of autoimmune disease or who were on systemic immunosuppression. Peripheral blood for TCR sequencing was collected from all dose cohorts at baseline, on cycle 4 day 1, and on cycle 7 day 1. The samples were taken from a phase I, first-in-human, multicenter, open-label dose-escalation trial of ivuxolimab. The trial enrolled adults with locally advanced or metastatic head and neck squamous cell, hepatocellular, melanoma or renal cell carcinoma. CD4+ and CD8+ T cells were sorted separately from peripheral blood before TCR sequencing. The CDR3 runs 17 amino acids, cysteine and phenylalanine included. Of the read, only the CDR3 DNA is kept; its 51 bases are in frame from base 1. For sequencing of the TCRbeta CDR3 region, genomic DNA was extracted from the sorted cells. The immunoSEQ Assay was used for sequencing of TCRbeta CDR3 regions. Held by TCRdb, this immuneACCESS table contains in-frame sequences only and omits some clones. Under half of the omission traces to an unresolved V gene where checked; the cause of the rest is unknown. Across this sample there are fewer than 80,000 clones, with 90% to 95% seen only once. The ten top clones hold roughly 15% of the sample.

Study-wide conclusions, independent of this receptor: Low levels of normalized T-cell clonal expansion were also seen in some nonresponding patients. At doses of 0.1 to 3.0 mg/kg, clonal expansion of both CD4+ and CD8+ T cells in blood was seen between baseline and week 6. The antigen specificity of the clonally expanded peripheral T cells was not determined. In the 0.1-3.0 mg/kg groups, partial responders were among the patients with the lowest normalized peripheral clonal expansion, particularly in CD8+ T cells. After ivuxolimab, expanded clones were on average more numerous among CD8+ T cells than among CD4+ T cells.

The chain is encoded by TRBV12-2 joined to TRBJ1-5. TRBV12-2 is a pseudogene. The TCR sequence derives from an adult with an advanced solid tumor such as melanoma, head and neck, liver or kidney cancer. The specimen comprised CD4+ or CD8+ T cells sorted from blood, sampled in a trial of the OX40 agonist ivuxolimab. The sequence in DNA is TGTGCAAGTCGCCTCCAACCCGCCGGGGGGTCCAATCAGTCCCAGCATTTT. Translation gives CASRLQPAGGSNQSQHF.